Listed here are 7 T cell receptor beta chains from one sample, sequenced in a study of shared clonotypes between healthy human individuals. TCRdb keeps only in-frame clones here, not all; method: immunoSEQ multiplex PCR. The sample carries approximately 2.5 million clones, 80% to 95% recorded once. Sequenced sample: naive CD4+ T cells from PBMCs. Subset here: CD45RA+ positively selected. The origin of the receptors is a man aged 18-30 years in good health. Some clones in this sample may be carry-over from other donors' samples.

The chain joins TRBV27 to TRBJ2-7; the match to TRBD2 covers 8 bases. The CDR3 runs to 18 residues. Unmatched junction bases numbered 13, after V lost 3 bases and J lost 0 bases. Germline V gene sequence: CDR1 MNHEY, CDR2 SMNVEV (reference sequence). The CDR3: CASSFVGVDSGSSYEQYF. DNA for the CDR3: TGTGCCAGCAGTTTTGTTGGGGTGGACAGCGGGAGCTCCTACGAGCAGTACTTC.

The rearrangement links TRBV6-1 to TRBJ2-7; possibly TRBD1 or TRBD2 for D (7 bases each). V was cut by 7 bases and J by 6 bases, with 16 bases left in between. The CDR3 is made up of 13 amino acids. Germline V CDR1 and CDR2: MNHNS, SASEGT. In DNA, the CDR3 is TGTGCCAGCATTCCCGGCAGGGGGGGCGAGCAGTACTTC. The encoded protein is CASIPGRGGEQYF.

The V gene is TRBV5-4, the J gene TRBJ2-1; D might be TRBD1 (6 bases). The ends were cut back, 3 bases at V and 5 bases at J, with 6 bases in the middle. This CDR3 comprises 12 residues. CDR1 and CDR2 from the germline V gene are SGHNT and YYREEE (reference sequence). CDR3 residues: CASSWDNNEQFF. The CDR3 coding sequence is TGTGCCAGCAGCTGGGACAACAATGAGCAGTTCTTC.

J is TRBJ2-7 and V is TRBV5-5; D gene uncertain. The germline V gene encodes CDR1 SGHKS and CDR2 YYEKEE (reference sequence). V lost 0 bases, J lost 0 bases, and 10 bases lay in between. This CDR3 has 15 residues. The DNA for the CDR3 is TGTGCCAGCAGCTTGGTTAGTGGGCGCTCCTACGAGCAGTACTTC. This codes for CASSLVSGRSYEQYF.

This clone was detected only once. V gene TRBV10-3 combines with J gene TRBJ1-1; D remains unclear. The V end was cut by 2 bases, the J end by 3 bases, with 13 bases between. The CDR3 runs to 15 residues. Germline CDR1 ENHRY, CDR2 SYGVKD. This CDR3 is CAISEAISGDTEAFF. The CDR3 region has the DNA TGTGCCATCAGTGAGGCGATCTCCGGGGACACTGAAGCTTTCTTT.

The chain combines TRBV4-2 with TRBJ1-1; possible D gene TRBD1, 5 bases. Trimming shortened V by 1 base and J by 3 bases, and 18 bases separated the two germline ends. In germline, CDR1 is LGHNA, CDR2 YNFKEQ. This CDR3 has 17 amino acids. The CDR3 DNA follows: TGTGCCAGCAGCCAAGCTTACTGGGACGACACCTACACTGAAGCTTTCTTT. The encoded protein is CASSQAYWDDTYTEAFF.

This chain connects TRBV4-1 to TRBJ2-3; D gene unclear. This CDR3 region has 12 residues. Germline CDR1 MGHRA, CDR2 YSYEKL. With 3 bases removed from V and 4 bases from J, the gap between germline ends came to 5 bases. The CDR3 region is CASSHRADTQYF. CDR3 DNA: TGCGCCAGCAGCCATCGTGCAGATACGCAGTATTTT.